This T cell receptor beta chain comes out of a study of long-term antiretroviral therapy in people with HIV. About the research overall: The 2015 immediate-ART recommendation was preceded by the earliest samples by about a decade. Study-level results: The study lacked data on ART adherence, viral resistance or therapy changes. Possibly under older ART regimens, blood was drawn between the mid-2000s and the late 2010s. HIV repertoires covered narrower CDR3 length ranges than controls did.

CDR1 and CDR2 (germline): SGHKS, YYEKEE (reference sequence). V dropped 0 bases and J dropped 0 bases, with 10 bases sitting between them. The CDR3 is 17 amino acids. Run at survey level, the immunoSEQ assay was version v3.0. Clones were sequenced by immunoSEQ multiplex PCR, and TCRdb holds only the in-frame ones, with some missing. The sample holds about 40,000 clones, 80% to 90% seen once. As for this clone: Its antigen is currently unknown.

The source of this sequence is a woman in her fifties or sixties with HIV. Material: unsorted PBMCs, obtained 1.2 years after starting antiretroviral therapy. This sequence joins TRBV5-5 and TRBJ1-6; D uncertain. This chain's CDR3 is CASSLGRQSSYNSPLHF. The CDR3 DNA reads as TGTGCCAGCAGCTTGGGCCGCCAGAGCTCCTATAATTCACCCCTCCACTTT.